Shown below are 2 T cell receptor beta chains from a single sample sequenced in a study of T-cell reconstitution after alpha-beta-depleted transplantation in children. The authors prepared the TCRbeta library with unique molecular identifiers. TCRdb itself ran the PCR reads through MiXCR, one entry per CDR3 protein. The sample includes around 100,000 distinct CDR3 sequences, about 6% of them seen just once. The material sequenced was PBMCs, mostly from graft donor cells, taken 60 days after TCRalphabeta/CD19-depleted stem cell transplant. The receptors here all came from a female patient aged 2-9 years who had a stem cell transplant for Fanconi anemia, so the T cells may come from the graft donor.

There are many counts of this clonotype. The CDR3 nucleotides read TGTGCCAGCAGCCAAGGGACCCCAACCTACAATGAGCAGTTCTTC. Protein product: CASSQGTPTYNEQFF. This chain joins TRBV14 and TRBJ2-1; D unclear. CDR3 length: 15 amino acids. Germline loops: CDR1 SGHDN, CDR2 FVKESK. V lost 1 base and J lost 2, with 9 bases in between.

The chain uses TRBV10-2 and TRBJ2-5; 8 bases fit TRBD2. V lost 0 bases, J lost 2 bases, and 5 bases stayed unmatched. From germline, CDR1 is WSHSY and CDR2 SAAADI. This CDR3 has 16 residues. Written as DNA, the CDR3 is TGCGCCAGCAGTGAGTCTGCGGGAGGCCTGCAAGAGACCCAGTACTTC. Its translation: CASSESAGGLQETQYF.